This T cell receptor beta chain is from a study of T cell repertoires in cytomegalovirus infection (dated by TCRdb to the late 2010s). Background for the entire study: Because public TCR beta signatures pointed to carriage of CMV infection together with the matching HLA type, the HLA type of each donor mattered for the analysis.

The sample was run on an Illumina HiSeq 1500. TCRdb reprocessed the public reads (quality trimming at Q25 with fastp, clone calling with MiXCR) and kept in-frame beta chains. All rows with the same CDR3 protein become a single entry with the most common DNA and genes. The sample contains about 140,000 distinct CDR3 sequences, under 8% of them found a single time. Roughly 17% of the sample is held by the ten biggest clonotypes. Trimming removed 4 bases from V and 6 bases from J, leaving 18 bases between the germline ends. The germline V gene provides CDR1 LGHNT and CDR2 FRNRAP. The CDR3 sequence holds 15 residues, the cysteine and phenylalanine included. Only the CDR3 part of the read is kept: 45 bases, read in frame from the first base. This clonotype was detected many times. The antigen it recognizes is unknown. Nothing much larger sits one base from this clone, and base qualities are not available.

Broader findings and caveats from the paper: In both this cohort and an independent cohort of 352 donors, the cumulative frequency of public TCR beta family members distinguished carriers of CMV infection plus the relevant HLA type. The ex vivo response was dominated by HLA-C-restricted CMV-specific TCR beta clonotypes, which also provided the single most frequent clonotype in two of eight donors.

The sample was PBMCs. The V and J segments used are TRBV12-5 and TRBJ1-1; a weak D assignment points to TRBD1 (5 bases agree). This clonotype was sampled from a human donor in good health (CMV status not recorded). Some clones in this sample may be carry-over from other donors' samples. This receptor has the CDR3 CASGSPKGWSAEAFF. The nucleotides read TGTGCTAGTGGTTCGCCCAAGGGGTGGAGCGCTGAAGCTTTCTTT. The variable domain in full, with residues beyond the CDR3 obtained from the reference TRBV12-5 and TRBJ1-1 genes, is DARVTQTPRHKVTEMGQEVTMRCQPILGHNTVFWYRQTMMQGLELLAYFRNRAPLDDSGMPKDRFSAEMPDATLATLKIQPSEPRDSAVYFCASGSPKGWSAEAFFGQGTRLTVV.